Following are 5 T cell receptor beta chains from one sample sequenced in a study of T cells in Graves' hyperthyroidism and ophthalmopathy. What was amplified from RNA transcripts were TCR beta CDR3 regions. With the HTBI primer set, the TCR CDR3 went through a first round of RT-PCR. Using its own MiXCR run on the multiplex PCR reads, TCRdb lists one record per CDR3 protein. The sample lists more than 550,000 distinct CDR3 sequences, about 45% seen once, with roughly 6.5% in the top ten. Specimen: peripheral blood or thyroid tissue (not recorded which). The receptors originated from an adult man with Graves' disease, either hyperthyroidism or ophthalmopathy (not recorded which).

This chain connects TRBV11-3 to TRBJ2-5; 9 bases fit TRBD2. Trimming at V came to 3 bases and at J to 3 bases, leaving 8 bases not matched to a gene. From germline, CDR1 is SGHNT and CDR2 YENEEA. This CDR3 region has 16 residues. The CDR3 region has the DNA TGTGCCAGCAGCTTTGGGACTAGCTCATTAGAAGAGACCCAGTACTTC. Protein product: CASSFGTSSLEETQYF.

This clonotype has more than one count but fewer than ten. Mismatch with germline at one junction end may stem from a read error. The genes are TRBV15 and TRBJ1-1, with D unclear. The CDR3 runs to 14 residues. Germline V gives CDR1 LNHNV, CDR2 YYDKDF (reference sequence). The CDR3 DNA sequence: TGTACCACCAGCAGAGACGGGGTGAACACTGAAGCTTTCTTT. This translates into CTTSRDGVNTEAFF.

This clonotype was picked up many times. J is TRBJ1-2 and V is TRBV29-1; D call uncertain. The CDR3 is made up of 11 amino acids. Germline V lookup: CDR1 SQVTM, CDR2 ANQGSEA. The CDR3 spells CSTPANYGYTF. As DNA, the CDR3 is TGCAGTACCCCGGCTAACTATGGCTACACCTTC.

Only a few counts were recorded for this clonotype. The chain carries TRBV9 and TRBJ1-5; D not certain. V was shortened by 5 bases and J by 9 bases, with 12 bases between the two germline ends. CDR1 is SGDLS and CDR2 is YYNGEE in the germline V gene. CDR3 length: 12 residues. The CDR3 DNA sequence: TGTGCCAGCAGTTCCCCGGGAGGGCCCCAGCATTTT. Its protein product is CASSSPGGPQHF.

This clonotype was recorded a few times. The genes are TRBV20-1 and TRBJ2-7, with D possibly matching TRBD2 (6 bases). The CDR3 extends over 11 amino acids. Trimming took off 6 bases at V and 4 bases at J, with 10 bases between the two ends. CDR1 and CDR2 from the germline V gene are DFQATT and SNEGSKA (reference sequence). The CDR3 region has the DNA TGCAGTGCCGCGGGGCTTTACGAGCAGTACTTC. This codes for CSAAGLYEQYF.